Listed below are T cell receptor beta chains from one sample, sequenced in a study of T cell responses to AZD1222 COVID-19 vaccine. Generated by immunoSEQ multiplex PCR, the TCRdb table keeps only in-frame clones and is missing some. In the table there are about 140,000 clones, more than 85% of which are singletons. The specimen was peripheral blood, collected 28 days after the second AZD1222 dose. These receptors were taken from an adult who received the AZD1222 COVID-19 vaccine. The CDR3 runs from the conserved cysteine through the conserved F or W. A D gene is named only where the DNA matches it firmly. Only some rows state a clone size, as once, few, many or a class for expanded clones.

V gene	J gene	clone size	D gene	CDR3 protein	CDR3 DNA
TRBV6-2/TRBV6-3	TRBJ2-5	-	-	CASSYSTWALETQYF	TGTGCCAGCAGTTACTCGACATGGGCCCTAGAGACCCAGTACTTC
TRBV4-2	TRBJ1-2	-	-	CASSQEWTKGGYTF	TGTGCCAGCAGCCAAGAATGGACAAAAGGAGGCTACACCTTC
TRBV4-3	TRBJ1-4	-	-	CASSQHGDEKLFF	TGCGCCAGCAGCCAACACGGAGATGAAAAACTGTTTTTT
TRBV7-9	TRBJ2-5	-	-	CASSRALQETQYF	TGTGCCAGCAGTCGGGCCTTACAAGAGACCCAGTACTTC
TRBV7-9	TRBJ2-7	-	-	CASSASRDSHYEQYF	TGTGCCAGCAGCGCATCCCGGGACTCCCACTACGAGCAGTACTTC
TRBV4-3	TRBJ1-2	-	-	CASSQGTWRSGNYGYTF	TGCGCCAGCAGCCAGGGGACCTGGAGGTCAGGCAACTATGGCTACACCTTC
TRBV25-1	TRBJ1-5	-	TRBD1	CASSKGGSNQPQHF	TGTGCCAGCAGCAAAGGGGGCAGCAATCAGCCCCAGCATTTT
TRBV19	TRBJ1-5	once	-	CASSPKAGYGNQPQHF	TGTGCCAGTAGTCCGAAGGCGGGTTATGGCAATCAGCCCCAGCATTTT
TRBV9	TRBJ1-4	once	-	CASSVAGTASNEKLFF	TGTGCCAGCAGCGTAGCTGGTACTGCATCTAATGAAAAACTGTTTTTT
TRBV25-1	TRBJ1-1	-	-	CASSELGTEAFF	TGTGCCAGCAGTGAATTGGGGACTGAAGCTTTCTTT
TRBV9	TRBJ1-5	-	-	CASSVSGGQPQHF	TGTGCCAGCAGCGTAAGTGGGGGTCAGCCCCAGCATTTT
TRBV12-3/TRBV12-4	TRBJ1-2	-	TRBD1	CASSEDRVGGYTF	TGTGCCAGCAGTGAAGACAGGGTGGGGGGCTACACCTTC
TRBV6-2/TRBV6-3	TRBJ1-5	once	-	CASSLGSYSNQPQHF	TGTGCCAGCAGTTTGGGCAGCTATAGCAATCAGCCCCAGCATTTT
TRBV4-1	TRBJ1-5	-	-	CASSQDSAGKRNQPQHF	TGCGCCAGCAGCCAAGATTCCGCAGGGAAGCGCAATCAGCCCCAGCATTTT
TRBV2	TRBJ2-7	-	-	CASSAERSRYF	TGTGCCAGCAGTGCAGAAAGGAGTAGGTACTTC
TRBV18	TRBJ2-2	-	-	CASSPREAWAGELFF	TGTGCCAGCTCACCACGGGAGGCTTGGGCCGGGGAGCTGTTTTTT
TRBV9	TRBJ1-4	-	TRBD1	CASSVDNRGGDVKLFF	TGTGCCAGCAGCGTCGACAACAGGGGAGGAGATGTAAAACTGTTTTTT
TRBV28	TRBJ1-5	-	-	CASSGQGISNQPQHF	TGTGCCAGCAGCGGGCAGGGGATTAGCAATCAGCCCCAGCATTTT
TRBV4-1	TRBJ2-3	-	TRBD2	CASSAPGLAAASTDTQYF	TGCGCCAGCAGCGCACCGGGACTAGCGGCCGCTAGCACAGATACGCAGTATTTT
TRBV11-3	TRBJ2-2	-	-	CASSLSRVTGELFF	TGTGCCAGCAGCTTAAGTAGGGTCACCGGGGAGCTGTTTTTT
TRBV10-1	TRBJ2-7	-	-	CASSESRGRRSYEQYF	TGCGCCAGCAGTGAGTCGCGAGGCAGGAGATCCTACGAGCAGTACTTC
TRBV12-5	TRBJ1-5	-	-	CASGWGRKATDQPQHF	TGTGCTAGTGGTTGGGGAAGAAAGGCTACAGATCAGCCCCAGCATTTT
TRBV28	TRBJ1-1	-	-	CASSLFGLVGTEAFF	TGTGCCAGCAGTTTATTTGGGCTTGTCGGCACTGAAGCTTTCTTT
TRBV7-2	TRBJ2-5	-	-	CASSFSVFQETQYF	TGTGCCAGCAGCTTTAGCGTGTTCCAAGAGACCCAGTACTTC
TRBV7-9	TRBJ1-1	-	TRBD1	CAVPGGTGTEAFF	TGTGCCGTCCCAGGGGGAACCGGTACTGAAGCTTTCTTT
TRBV12-3/TRBV12-4	TRBJ1-1	-	-	CASSPRTATEAFF	TGTGCCAGCAGTCCCCGGACAGCTACTGAAGCTTTCTTT
TRBV6-2/TRBV6-3	TRBJ1-5	-	-	CASSMVGNQPQHF	TGTGCCAGCAGTATGGTGGGCAATCAGCCCCAGCATTTT
TRBV12-3/TRBV12-4	TRBJ2-5	-	-	CASSPPGAQYF	TGTGCCAGCAGTCCCCCGGGGGCCCAGTACTTC
TRBV18	TRBJ1-5	few	-	CASSPGADQPQHF	TGTGCCAGCTCCCCAGGGGCCGATCAGCCCCAGCATTTT
TRBV9	TRBJ1-2	-	TRBD1	CASSATGTGGYGYTF	TGTGCCAGCAGCGCCACCGGGACAGGGGGCTATGGCTACACCTTC
TRBV4-2	TRBJ2-1	once	-	CASNPGQGNYNEQFF	TGTGCCAGCAATCCGGGTCAGGGGAACTACAATGAGCAGTTCTTC
TRBV10-3	TRBJ1-3	-	TRBD1	CAIGTAANTIYF	TGTGCCATCGGGACAGCGGCGAACACCATATATTTT
TRBV11-2	TRBJ1-1	-	TRBD1	CASSLGQGMWNTEAFF	TGTGCCAGCAGCTTAGGACAGGGGATGTGGAACACTGAAGCTTTCTTT
TRBV2	TRBJ1-4	-	-	CASSAGQATNEKLFF	TGTGCCAGCAGCGCCGGACAAGCAACTAATGAAAAACTGTTTTTT
TRBV2	TRBJ2-7	-	TRBD1	CAGGPGQLYEQYF	TGTGCCGGCGGCCCGGGACAGCTCTACGAGCAGTACTTC
TRBV28	TRBJ1-1	-	TRBD1	CASSLTRTGWTEAFF	TGTGCCAGCAGTTTAACACGGACAGGGTGGACTGAAGCTTTCTTT
TRBV6-5	TRBJ2-7	-	TRBD2	CASSPGLAGNYEQYF	TGTGCCAGCAGCCCGGGACTAGCGGGGAACTACGAGCAGTACTTC
TRBV28	TRBJ2-6	-	-	CASSSFGLSGANVLTF	TGTGCCAGCAGTTCCTTCGGGCTATCTGGGGCCAACGTCCTGACTTTC
TRBV6-2/TRBV6-3	TRBJ2-7	-	-	CASSYSLNPPGGEQYF	TGTGCCAGCAGTTACTCTTTGAACCCACCCGGGGGAGAGCAGTACTTC
TRBV4-3	TRBJ2-1	-	TRBD2	CASSQDAGGDEQFF	TGCGCCAGCAGCCAAGATGCGGGGGGCGATGAGCAGTTCTTC
TRBV19	TRBJ1-5	-	TRBD1	CASRWGQGAGGSNQPQHF	TGTGCCAGTAGATGGGGACAGGGGGCCGGGGGGAGCAATCAGCCCCAGCATTTT
TRBV7-7	TRBJ2-5	-	TRBD2	CASSLAVRGAQYF	TGTGCCAGCAGCTTAGCGGTCCGGGGGGCCCAGTACTTC
TRBV28	TRBJ2-7	-	-	CASSLDPAARGAF	TGTGCCAGCAGTTTAGATCCTGCGGCCCGAGGGGCTTTC
TRBV7-2	TRBJ2-1	-	-	CASSLFSYNEQFF	TGTGCCAGCAGCTTATTCTCCTACAATGAGCAGTTCTTC